The entry below describes one TCR beta chain. No antigen is known for it. With V trimmed by 2 bases and J by 0 bases, 7 bases remained unmatched. This CDR3 is 17 amino acids long. CDR1 SEHNR and CDR2 FQNEAQ come from the germline V gene (reference sequence). This specimen comes from a study of cytomegalovirus exposure and HLA in healthy donors. Study summary: From about 180 million T cells, an earlier analysis saw roughly 120 million unique TCR beta sequences. Study results and caveats: In vitro testing confirmed a few CMV-associated chains as specific for CMV antigens. Across all donors, roughly uniform sequencing depth was an assumption of the presence/absence analyses.

This PCR relied on a set of 60 Vbeta primers and 13 Jbeta primers. TCRdb keeps only in-frame clones here, not all; method: immunoSEQ multiplex PCR. This table holds 150,000 or so clones, 65% to 90% found once. The chain carries TRBV7-9 and TRBJ2-3; 8 bases align to TRBD1. This receptor was taken from a woman in her forties or fifties in good health and CMV-seropositive. The material sequenced was PBMCs. The DNA for the CDR3 is TGTGCCAGCAGCTTAAGTGGGACAGGCCCTAGCACAGATACGCAGTATTTT. This sequence encodes CASSLSGTGPSTDTQYF.